The rows below give T cell receptor beta chains drawn from one sample of a study of T-cell reconstitution after alpha-beta-depleted transplantation in children. TCRdb fed the PCR reads into MiXCR, producing one record per CDR3 protein. The sample has about 360,000 distinct CDR3 sequences, approximately 12% seen once. Sequencing was performed on PBMCs, taken from the stem cell graft. All receptors come from a human donor who donated a stem cell graft to a child with Fanconi anemia. Each CDR3 is given with its conserved first and last residue. D genes are given only for firm matches. Where a row states a size, it is once, few, many or the class of an expanded clone; other rows omit it.

D gene	clone size	V gene	J gene	CDR3 protein	CDR3 DNA
NA	few	TRBV5-1	TRBJ2-1	CASSLVGGQGEQFF	TGCGCCAGCAGCTTGGTAGGGGGGCAGGGTGAGCAGTTCTTC
TRBD2	few	TRBV5-1	TRBJ2-2	CASSLDAGGPQAGELFF	TGCGCCAGCAGCTTGGATGCGGGGGGGCCTCAAGCCGGGGAGCTGTTTTTT
NA	NA	TRBV27	TRBJ2-2	CASSTSPNRRVLGTGELFF	TGTGCCAGCAGTACCAGCCCCAACCGGAGGGTCCTGGGCACCGGGGAGCTGTTTTTT
NA	many	TRBV28	TRBJ1-2	CASSLTGIYGYTF	TGTGCCAGCAGTTTAACAGGGATCTATGGCTACACCTTC
NA	NA	TRBV5-1	TRBJ2-7	CASSPRDITYEQYF	TGCGCCAGCAGCCCGAGGGACATTACCTACGAGCAGTACTTC
NA	NA	TRBV11-2	TRBJ1-1	CASSLGPVTEAFF	TGTGCCAGCAGCTTAGGTCCTGTCACTGAAGCTTTCTTT
TRBD2	NA	TRBV9	TRBJ2-1	CASSPIQRGDNEQFF	TGTGCCAGCAGCCCCATCCAGCGGGGGGACAATGAGCAGTTCTTC
NA	NA	TRBV4-2	TRBJ1-6	CASSQEAAGTGLSNSPLHF	TGTGCCAGCAGCCAAGAAGCGGCGGGAACAGGGCTTTCGAATTCACCCCTCCACTTT
NA	few	TRBV10-1	TRBJ1-1	CASSDNTEAFF	TGCGCCAGCAGTGACAACACTGAAGCTTTCTTT
TRBD2	NA	TRBV27	TRBJ2-1	CASSFGLDSNEQFF	TGTGCCAGCAGTTTCGGACTAGATAGCAATGAGCAGTTCTTC
NA	few	TRBV10-3	TRBJ1-5	CAISELGGGNQPQHF	TGTGCCATCAGCGAGCTTGGGGGAGGCAATCAGCCCCAGCATTTT
NA	NA	TRBV20-1	TRBJ1-1	CSAEPRVVTEAFF	TGCAGTGCTGAACCAAGGGTCGTCACTGAAGCTTTCTTT
NA	few	TRBV2	TRBJ1-1	CASTRQVFEAFF	TGTGCCAGCACAAGACAAGTTTTCGAAGCTTTCTTT
TRBD2	few	TRBV7-9	TRBJ2-1	CASSFDGGAGEQFF	TGTGCCAGCAGCTTTGACGGGGGGGCAGGGGAGCAGTTCTTC
TRBD2	many	TRBV10-1	TRBJ2-1	CASSEIGRGEQFF	TGCGCCAGCAGTGAGATCGGGAGGGGTGAGCAGTTCTTC
TRBD1	few	TRBV11-1	TRBJ1-5	CASSFGQGRAKNQPQHF	TGTGCCAGCAGCTTCGGACAGGGAAGAGCGAAAAATCAGCCCCAGCATTTT
TRBD2	NA	TRBV7-9	TRBJ2-1	CASSHSGDVNEQFF	TGTGCCAGCAGCCATAGCGGGGACGTCAATGAGCAGTTCTTC
TRBD1	many	TRBV7-3	TRBJ2-7	CASSLDRVGEQYF	TGTGCCAGCAGCTTAGACAGGGTCGGGGAGCAGTACTTC
TRBD2	many	TRBV10-2	TRBJ2-7	CASSASGDEQYF	TGCGCCAGCAGTGCTAGCGGGGACGAGCAGTACTTC
NA	many	TRBV7-2	TRBJ2-1	CASSLSSGAFNEQFF	TGTGCCAGCAGCTTAAGTTCGGGAGCATTCAATGAGCAGTTCTTC
NA	NA	TRBV4-3	TRBJ2-5	CASSQDTLLGTQYF	TGCGCCAGCAGCCAAGATACACTCTTGGGGACCCAGTACTTC
NA	many	TRBV4-2	TRBJ1-1	CASSQDSAGPQGAFF	TGTGCCAGCAGCCAAGATTCGGCGGGACCCCAGGGAGCTTTCTTT
NA	NA	TRBV7-6	TRBJ2-2	CASSLGVVGTGELFF	TGTGCCAGCAGCCTCGGGGTTGTTGGTACCGGGGAGCTGTTTTTT
NA	few	TRBV6-5	TRBJ1-1	CASSYLRRVNTEAFF	TGTGCCAGCAGTTACCTCAGAAGGGTGAACACTGAAGCTTTCTTT
NA	few	TRBV7-6	TRBJ1-5	CASSRQEDQPQHF	TGTGCCAGCAGCCGTCAGGAGGATCAGCCCCAGCATTTT
TRBD1	NA	TRBV24-1	TRBJ1-5	CATSDPRQGGQPQHF	TGTGCCACCAGTGATCCGAGACAGGGGGGTCAGCCCCAGCATTTT
NA	NA	TRBV6-2/TRBV6-3	TRBJ1-2	CASQEQHYGYTF	TGTGCCAGCCAGGAACAGCACTATGGCTACACCTTC
NA	many	TRBV5-6	TRBJ2-3	CASSWTVDGSTDTQYF	TGTGCCAGCAGCTGGACAGTGGACGGGAGCACAGATACGCAGTATTTT
NA	NA	TRBV3-1	TRBJ2-1	CASSPWEGTDNNEQFF	TGTGCCAGCAGCCCCTGGGAGGGGACAGACAACAATGAGCAGTTCTTC
TRBD2	many	TRBV5-1	TRBJ2-3	CASSGGLDTSTDTQYF	TGCGCCAGCAGCGGCGGACTAGACACCAGCACAGATACGCAGTATTTT
NA	many	TRBV27	TRBJ2-7	CATVDSASYEQYF	TGTGCCACCGTGGACAGCGCTTCCTACGAGCAGTACTTC
TRBD2	many	TRBV7-3	TRBJ2-1	CASSRAGGYNEQFF	TGTGCCAGCAGCCGGGCGGGGGGGTACAATGAGCAGTTCTTC
NA	many	TRBV7-2	TRBJ1-2	CASSPDTRRNYGYTF	TGTGCCAGCAGCCCGGACACACGACGTAACTATGGCTACACCTTC
NA	few	TRBV20-1	TRBJ1-4	CSASEVQGVEKLFF	TGCAGTGCTAGCGAGGTCCAGGGAGTGGAAAAACTGTTTTTT
TRBD2	NA	TRBV4-1	TRBJ2-3	CASSEAGTSSRDTQYF	TGCGCCAGCAGCGAGGCCGGGACTAGTAGTAGGGATACGCAGTATTTT
NA	few	TRBV9	TRBJ2-1	CASSVGAAYNEQFF	TGTGCCAGCAGCGTCGGGGCCGCCTACAATGAGCAGTTCTTC
NA	NA	TRBV7-2	TRBJ2-6	CASSLASTGANVLTF	TGTGCCAGCAGCTTAGCGAGTACTGGGGCCAACGTCCTGACTTTC
NA	many	TRBV3-1	TRBJ2-4	CASSQGQKNIQYF	TGTGCCAGCAGCCAAGGACAGAAAAACATTCAGTACTTC
TRBD1	NA	TRBV4-3	TRBJ1-2	CASSQTDRVGGYTF	TGCGCCAGCAGCCAAACGGACAGGGTAGGCGGCTACACCTTC
TRBD1	many	TRBV29-1	TRBJ1-1	CSVHPGGTEAFF	TGCAGCGTTCATCCAGGGGGCACTGAAGCTTTCTTT
TRBD2	few	TRBV5-4	TRBJ2-5	CASSGTSGVETQYF	TGTGCCAGCAGCGGGACTAGCGGGGTTGAGACCCAGTACTTC
NA	NA	TRBV4-1	TRBJ1-5	CASSQDAGSGQPQHF	TGCGCCAGCAGCCAAGATGCAGGGAGCGGACAGCCCCAGCATTTT
NA	NA	TRBV27	TRBJ1-2	CASSFINPADGYTF	TGTGCCAGCAGTTTTATAAATCCAGCAGATGGCTACACCTTC
NA	NA	TRBV12-3/TRBV12-4	TRBJ1-2	CASSLAQTAANYGYTF	TGTGCCAGCAGTTTAGCGCAAACGGCAGCTAACTATGGCTACACCTTC
TRBD1	few	TRBV4-2	TRBJ1-5	CASSQGQGYQPQHF	TGTGCCAGCAGCCAAGGACAGGGCTATCAGCCCCAGCATTTT
NA	few	TRBV2	TRBJ1-4	CASKLRQTANEKLFF	TGTGCCAGCAAACTTAGGCAGACCGCTAATGAAAAACTGTTTTTT
NA	many	TRBV19	TRBJ2-3	CASRNTDTQYF	TGTGCCAGTAGAAACACAGATACGCAGTATTTT
TRBD1	many	TRBV7-9	TRBJ2-5	CASSFSTGLETQYF	TGTGCCAGCAGCTTCTCGACAGGGCTAGAGACCCAGTACTTC
TRBD1	many	TRBV5-1	TRBJ1-1	CASSFTGTGVATEAFF	TGCGCCAGCAGCTTCACCGGGACAGGGGTTGCCACTGAAGCTTTCTTT
TRBD1	many	TRBV20-1	TRBJ2-1	CSATDRAGEQFF	TGCAGTGCCACGGACAGGGCGGGTGAGCAGTTCTTC
NA	NA	TRBV6-5	TRBJ1-1	CASSYEGPTTEAFF	TGTGCCAGCAGTTACGAGGGACCTACAACTGAAGCTTTCTTT
TRBD2	NA	TRBV11-2	TRBJ2-1	CASSLFVFGGGRNEQFF	TGTGCCAGCAGCTTGTTCGTCTTCGGGGGGGGCCGGAATGAGCAGTTCTTC
TRBD2	many	TRBV5-1	TRBJ2-3	CASSSSGGATDTQYF	TGCGCCAGCAGCTCTAGCGGGGGGGCAACAGATACGCAGTATTTT
NA	few	TRBV19	TRBJ1-5	CASSIAGQPQHF	TGTGCCAGTAGTATAGCCGGGCAGCCCCAGCATTTT
TRBD1	NA	TRBV7-9	TRBJ2-7	CASSKDRVPHEQYF	TGTGCCAGCAGCAAAGACAGGGTTCCCCACGAGCAGTACTTC
NA	many	TRBV27	TRBJ2-3	CASSQAGRDTDTQYF	TGTGCCAGCAGTCAGGCAGGGCGGGACACAGATACGCAGTATTTT